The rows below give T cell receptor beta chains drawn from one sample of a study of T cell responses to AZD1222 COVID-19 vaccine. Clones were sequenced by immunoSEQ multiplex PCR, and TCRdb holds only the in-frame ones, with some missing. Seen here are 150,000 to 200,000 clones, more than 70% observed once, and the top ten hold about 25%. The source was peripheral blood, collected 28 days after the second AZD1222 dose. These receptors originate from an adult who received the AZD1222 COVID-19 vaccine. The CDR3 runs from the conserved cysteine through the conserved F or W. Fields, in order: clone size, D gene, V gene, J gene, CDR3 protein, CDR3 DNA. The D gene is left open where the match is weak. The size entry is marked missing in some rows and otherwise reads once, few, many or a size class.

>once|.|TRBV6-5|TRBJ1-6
CASSYYGNNSPLHF
TGTGCCAGCAGTTACTATGGAAATAATTCACCCCTCCACTTT
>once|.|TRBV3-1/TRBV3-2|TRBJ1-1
CASSLPGDTEAFF
TGTGCCAGCAGCCTCCCGGGGGATACTGAAGCTTTCTTT
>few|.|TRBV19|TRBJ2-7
CASSPRGDNSYEQYF
TGTGCCAGTAGTCCCAGAGGGGACAACTCCTACGAGCAGTACTTC
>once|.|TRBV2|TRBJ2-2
CASSEQRSHLGELFF
TGTGCCAGCAGTGAACAGAGGTCACACCTCGGGGAGCTGTTTTTT
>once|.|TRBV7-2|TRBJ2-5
CASSLHRETQYF
TGTGCCAGCAGCTTACACAGAGAGACCCAGTACTTC
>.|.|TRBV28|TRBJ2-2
CASSLGGYTGELFF
TGTGCCAGCAGTTTAGGAGGCTACACCGGGGAGCTGTTTTTT
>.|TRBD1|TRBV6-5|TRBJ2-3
CASSLGQAHTDTQYF
TGTGCCAGCAGTTTGGGACAGGCCCACACAGATACGCAGTATTTT
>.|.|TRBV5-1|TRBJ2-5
CASSLAGTETQYF
TGCGCCAGCAGCTTGGCCGGTACCGAGACCCAGTACTTC
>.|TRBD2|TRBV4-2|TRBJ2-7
CASSQGGGSYEQYF
TGTGCCAGCAGCCAAGGCGGGGGCTCCTACGAGCAGTACTTC
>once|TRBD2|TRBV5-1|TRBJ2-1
CASSTGLAGGPGNEQFF
TGCGCCAGCAGCACCGGACTAGCGGGAGGGCCGGGAAATGAGCAGTTCTTC
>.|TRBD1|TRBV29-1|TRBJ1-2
CSSEGAGGYTF
TGCAGCTCCGAGGGGGCGGGCGGCTACACCTTC
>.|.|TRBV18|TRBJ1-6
CASSPRTGSNSPLHF
TGTGCCAGCTCACCTCGGACGGGCAGTAATTCACCCCTCCACTTT
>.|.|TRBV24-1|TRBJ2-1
CATSVGARGDEQFF
TGTGCCACCAGCGTGGGAGCACGTGGGGATGAGCAGTTCTTC
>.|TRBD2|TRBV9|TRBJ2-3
CASSVSSGRGDTQYF
TGTGCCAGCAGCGTTTCTAGCGGGAGAGGCGATACGCAGTATTTT
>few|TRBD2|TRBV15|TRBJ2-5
CATSRDMLAGGPREETQYF
TGTGCCACCAGCAGAGATATGCTAGCGGGAGGGCCGAGGGAAGAGACCCAGTACTTC
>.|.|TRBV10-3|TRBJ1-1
CASKEVGTEAFF
TGTGCCTCCAAGGAAGTAGGCACTGAAGCTTTCTTT
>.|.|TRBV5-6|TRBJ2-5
CASTSTPQGGETQYF
TGTGCCAGCACCTCGACCCCACAGGGTGGGGAGACCCAGTACTTC
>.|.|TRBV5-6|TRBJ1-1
CASNEDAVRTEAFF
TGTGCCAGCAATGAGGACGCGGTGAGAACTGAAGCTTTCTTT
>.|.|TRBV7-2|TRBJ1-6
CASSLTGITRARSPLHF
TGTGCCAGCAGCTTAACGGGGATTACAAGAGCCAGGTCACCCCTCCACTTT
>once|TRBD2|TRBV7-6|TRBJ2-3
CASSLGAGGPTDTQYF
TGTGCCAGCAGCTTAGGAGCGGGAGGGCCAACAGATACGCAGTATTTT
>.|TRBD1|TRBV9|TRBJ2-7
CASSEQGALSEQYF
TGTGCCAGCAGCGAACAGGGGGCCCTCTCCGAGCAGTACTTC
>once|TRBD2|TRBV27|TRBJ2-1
CASRRGGTYNEQFF
TGTGCCAGCCGACGGGGGGGAACCTACAATGAGCAGTTCTTC
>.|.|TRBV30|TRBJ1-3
CAWGESGNTIYF
TGTGCCTGGGGGGAGTCCGGAAACACCATATATTTT
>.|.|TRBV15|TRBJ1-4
CATSRDGGEKLFF
TGTGCCACCAGCAGAGACGGGGGCGAAAAACTGTTTTTT
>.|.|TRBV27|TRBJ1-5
CASSFQLGAQPQHF
TGTGCCAGCAGTTTCCAGCTTGGGGCTCAGCCCCAGCATTTT
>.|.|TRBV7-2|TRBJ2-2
CASSLGYTGELFF
TGTGCCAGCAGCTTAGGATACACCGGGGAGCTGTTTTTT
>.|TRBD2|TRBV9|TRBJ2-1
CASSPTLAGWLNEQFF
TGTGCCAGCAGCCCCACTTTAGCGGGGTGGCTCAATGAGCAGTTCTTC
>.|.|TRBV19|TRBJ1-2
CASLTEGRDGYTF
TGTGCCAGTTTAACGGAGGGCCGTGACGGCTACACCTTC
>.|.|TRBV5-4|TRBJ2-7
CASSPLGGGDEQYF
TGTGCCAGCAGCCCCTTGGGGGGCGGCGACGAGCAGTACTTC
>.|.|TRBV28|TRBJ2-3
CASSLQGTDTQYF
TGTGCCAGCAGTTTACAGGGCACAGATACGCAGTATTTT
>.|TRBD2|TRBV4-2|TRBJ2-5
CASSQGLAGVETQYF
TGTGCCAGCAGCCAAGGACTAGCGGGAGTAGAGACCCAGTACTTC
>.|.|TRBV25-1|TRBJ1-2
CASSESRRGANYGYTF
TGTGCCAGCAGTGAATCTCGGCGAGGAGCTAACTATGGCTACACCTTC
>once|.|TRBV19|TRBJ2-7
CASSGDPFEKQYF
TGTGCCAGTAGTGGGGACCCTTTCGAAAAGCAGTACTTC
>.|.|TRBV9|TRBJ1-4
CASSVGLVINEKLFF
TGTGCCAGCAGCGTAGGGTTAGTTATTAATGAAAAACTGTTTTTT
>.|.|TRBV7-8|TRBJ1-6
CASSPQSAGNSPLHF
TGTGCCAGCAGCCCACAGTCGGCGGGTAATTCACCCCTCCACTTT
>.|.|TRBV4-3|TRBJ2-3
CASSQVRTDTQYF
TGCGCCAGCAGCCAAGTCCGGACAGATACGCAGTATTTT
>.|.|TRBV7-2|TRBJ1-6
CASSNPSPLHF
TGTGCCAGCAGCAACCCTTCACCCCTCCACTTT
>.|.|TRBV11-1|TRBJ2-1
CASRRDGYNEQFF
TGTGCCAGCAGACGGGACGGATACAATGAGCAGTTCTTC
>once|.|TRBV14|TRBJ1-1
CASSQGGTPAFF
TGTGCCAGCAGCCAGGGGGGGACCCCAGCTTTCTTT
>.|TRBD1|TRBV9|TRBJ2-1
CASSSGTGAYNEQFF
TGTGCCAGCTCCTCCGGGACAGGGGCCTACAATGAGCAGTTCTTC
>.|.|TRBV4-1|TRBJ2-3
CASSLGVGTDTQYF
TGCGCCAGCAGCCTCGGGGTGGGGACAGATACGCAGTATTTT
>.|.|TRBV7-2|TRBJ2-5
CASSLGGTPLQGTQYF
TGTGCCAGCAGCTTAGGGGGGACGCCACTTCAGGGGACCCAGTACTTC
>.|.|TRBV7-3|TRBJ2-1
CASSDQIPANEQFF
TGTGCCAGCAGCGACCAGATCCCAGCGAATGAGCAGTTCTTC
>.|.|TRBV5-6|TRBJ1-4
CASSFKLSNEKLFF
TGTGCCAGCAGCTTTAAACTTAGTAATGAAAAACTGTTTTTT
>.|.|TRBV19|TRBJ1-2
CASIHQNPFYGYTF
TGTGCCAGTATACACCAGAATCCCTTCTATGGCTACACCTTC
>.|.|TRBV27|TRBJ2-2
CASRINKNTGELFF
TGTGCCAGCAGGATAAACAAGAACACCGGGGAGCTGTTTTTT
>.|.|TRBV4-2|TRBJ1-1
CASSRGEVGQGRGEAFF
TGTGCCAGCAGCCGGGGGGAGGTAGGGCAAGGACGGGGTGAAGCTTTCTTT
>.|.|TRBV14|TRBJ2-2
CASSPPGRGSPNTGELFF
TGTGCCAGCAGCCCACCAGGTCGGGGATCCCCGAACACCGGGGAGCTGTTTTTT
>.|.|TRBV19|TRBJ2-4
CASSPHRTKNIQYF
TGTGCCAGTAGCCCCCATCGAACCAAAAACATTCAGTACTTC
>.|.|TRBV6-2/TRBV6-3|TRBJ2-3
CASSYPTDTQYF
TGTGCCAGCAGTTACCCCACAGATACGCAGTATTTT